This T cell receptor beta chain is from a study of T cells in Graves' hyperthyroidism and ophthalmopathy. At least ten counts were recorded for this clonotype. The investigators amplified TCR beta CDR3 regions from RNA transcripts. HTBI primers drove first-round RT-PCR of the TCR CDR3. TCRdb re-analysed the multiplex PCR reads in MiXCR, keeping a single row per CDR3 protein. Among approximately 400,000 distinct CDR3 sequences listed, about 18% were seen once. Per the germline V gene, CDR1 is DFQATT and CDR2 is SNEGSKA (reference sequence). CDR3 length equals 12 residues. V lost 1 base and J 4 bases, leaving 8 bases between the germline ends.

Material for sequencing was blood. This chain uses TRBV20-1 with TRBJ2-7; D is possibly TRBD1 or TRBD2 (5 bases each). The TCR sequence derives from a woman between 18 and 30 years old with Graves' hyperthyroidism. The CDR3 coding sequence is TGCAGTGCTAGAGGAGGGGATTACGAGCAGTACTTC. Protein product: CSARGGDYEQYF.